This TCR beta chain comes out of a study of CD8+ T cells in alopecia areata. Comment on this clone: The antigen is unknown.

Treatment specified: oral pan-JAK inhibitor, 5-10 mg twice daily. Study-wide points: Clarity of TCR sharing across patients fell short of that in mice, possibly HLA-related.

Germline V gives CDR1 SGHAT, CDR2 FQNNGV. CDR3 length: 14 amino acids. Losses at the gene ends were 5 bases for V and 7 bases for J; bases not matched to a gene: 5. Reverse transcription of extracted RNA yielded cDNA, which provided the sequencing template. TCRdb keeps only in-frame clones here, not all; method: immunoSEQ multiplex PCR. The sample lists a few hundred thousand clones; roughly 60% were seen once. This rearrangement joins TRBV11-2 to TRBJ2-1; 10 nucleotides agree with TRBD1. This receptor was identified in a human donor with alopecia areata. Sequences were derived from CD4+ T cells sorted from blood, sampled at week 52, from a patient treated with tofacitinib. CDR3 region: CASSPWTGGNEQFF. The DNA for the CDR3 is TGTGCCAGCAGCCCGTGGACAGGGGGTAATGAGCAGTTCTTC.